This T cell receptor beta chain appears in the sequencing data of a study of cytomegalovirus exposure and HLA in healthy donors. This table comes from immunoSEQ multiplex PCR, and its TCRdb copy is limited to in-frame clones, with some not included. The data contain about 68,000 clones, around 93% of them singletons. CDR1 and CDR2 from the germline V gene are SGHAT and FQNNGV. The ends lost 1 base at V and 4 bases at J; junction bases unmatched: 1. The CDR3 extends over 13 amino acids. The donors were part of the roughly 120-subject validation cohort, which stood apart from the approximately 670-subject first cohort. Whole-study results and caveats: Per published reports, the classifier diagnosed cytomegalovirus status with high specificity and sensitivity. One later analysis, an examination of the 120 validation repertoires, found that first-cohort TCR clusters tended to co-occur in them.

As for this clone: The target antigen is unknown.

The receptor was isolated from a man between 18 and 35 years old in good health and CMV-seronegative. Sequencing input: PBMCs. This chain joins TRBV11-2 and TRBJ2-7; TRBD2 matches 7 bases. The CDR3 DNA sequence: TGTGCCAGCAGCTTAGTGCGGGGGTACGAGCAGTACTTC. Protein: CASSLVRGYEQYF.